This record looks at one TCR beta chain sequence and its context. The source of the sample is a study of blood T cell repertoires in COVID-19. Looking at the study overall: The origin of the acute and convalescent COVID-19 samples was the United States, Italy and Spain. PBMCs, B-cell-depleted T cells, or T cells were the source of the cDNA or gDNA that made up the material.

In the original analysis: Amplified reference gene primers provided the basis for estimating nucleated cell counts. Clones were read by immunoSEQ multiplex PCR, and TCRdb kept only the in-frame ones, dropping some. V and J calls and clone size are those listed in that table; D and trimming were worked out from the DNA. The table has 60,000 to 85,000 clones, around two thirds seen once; the top ten hold just over 2.5%. The sequence came from a human donor with acute or convalescent COVID-19. The donor label of this sample is uncertain. The sample comprised peripheral blood.

The CDR3 DNA reads TGTGCCAGCAGTAATAACCGGGGTGGGGAGTTCTTC. This codes for CASSNNRGGEFF. The rearrangement uses TRBV12-3 or TRBV12-4 and TRBJ2-1, with D perhaps matching TRBD2 (5 bases). This CDR3 region has 12 residues. Trimming took off 5 bases at V and 14 bases at J, with 16 bases between the two ends.